The clone carrying this T cell receptor beta chain occurred many times. Its cognate antigen is unknown. The record originates from a study of CD8 T cells in ankylosing spondylitis. The study, taken as a whole, reports: Clones that were linked to disease were CD8+ and were relatively rare in peripheral blood.

CDR3 length: 15 residues. Germline V gene sequence: CDR1 MNHNS, CDR2 SASEGT. V lost 1 base to trimming and J lost 3 bases; unmatched junction nucleotides: 5. Construction of TCR beta libraries was performed using quantitative 5'-RACE with molecular barcodes. MiXCR, run by TCRdb on the 5' RACE reads, gives a single entry per CDR3 protein. Of 36,000 or so distinct CDR3 sequences in the sample, 11% were seen once. The sequence was collected from a male donor with ankylosing spondylitis. The J gene is TRBJ2-7, the V gene TRBV6-1, with 8 bases lining up with TRBD2. Input material: synovial fluid, either unsorted or a sorted T cell fraction (not recorded which). CDR3 residues: CASSEVSGSSYEQYF. CDR3 sequence (DNA): TGTGCCAGCAGTGAAGTAAGCGGGAGCAGCTACGAGCAGTACTTC.